Below, 17 T cell receptor beta chains from the same sample are listed, as sequenced in a study of cytomegalovirus exposure and HLA in healthy donors. The PCR was carried out with 60 Vbeta primers and 13 Jbeta primers. Profiled with immunoSEQ multiplex PCR; TCRdb holds only in-frame clones, not every one. Its listing shows 95,000 to 150,000 clones. Sequenced input: PBMCs. The receptor source for this set is a young man in good health and CMV-seronegative.

The chain combines TRBV5-5 with TRBJ1-5; no reliable D call. The CDR3 has 16 amino acids. CDR1 SGHKS and CDR2 YYEKEE come from the germline V gene (reference sequence). Deletions cut 3 bases from V and 5 bases from J, with 18 bases between. The CDR3 nucleotides are TGTGCCAGCAGCTGGGGAGACAAGATCCGGGATCAGCCCCAGCATTTT. Encoded protein: CASSWGDKIRDQPQHF.

The chain joins TRBV19 to TRBJ1-2; 10 bases line up with TRBD1. The CDR3 sequence is 15 residues long. V gave up 6 bases and J gave up 1 base; unmatched junction bases: 5. Germline assignment: CDR1 LNHDA and CDR2 SQIVND (reference sequence). The CDR3 sequence is CASRRQGAGNYGYTF. For the CDR3, the DNA is TGTGCCAGTAGGAGACAGGGGGCGGGTAACTATGGCTACACCTTC.

The chain couples TRBV6-6 to TRBJ2-2; 8 bases align to TRBD2. V was pared by 4 bases and J by 4 bases, with 8 bases of the junction left unmatched. Germline loops: CDR1 MNHNY, CDR2 SVGAGI (reference sequence). The CDR3 extends over 16 amino acids. CDR3 nucleotides: TGTGCCAGCAGTTCGACTAGCGTCTTTAGCACCGGGGAGCTGTTTTTT. This codes for CASSSTSVFSTGELFF.

This chain uses TRBV5-1 with TRBJ2-1; 9 bases fit TRBD1. Trimming at V came to 4 bases and at J to 2 bases, leaving 7 bases not matched to a gene. Germline V lookup: CDR1 SGHRS, CDR2 YFSETQ. This CDR3 contains 16 residues. The CDR3 nucleotides are TGCGCCAGCAGCCCGCTAGGACAGGGGCCCTACAATGAGCAGTTCTTC. Protein: CASSPLGQGPYNEQFF.

The chain links TRBV5-1 to TRBJ1-1; D not certain. There are 16 residues in the CDR3. Looked up from germline, CDR1 is SGHRS and CDR2 is YFSETQ. Trimming cost V 4 bases and J 6 bases, with 22 bases left between them. The CDR3 coding sequence is TGCGCCAGCAGCCGAGATAAAATCTGGTTGCTCGCTGAAGCTTTCTTT. Translating gives CASSRDKIWLLAEAFF.

The chain couples TRBV20-1 to TRBJ1-1; D gene ambiguous. The CDR3 consists of 11 residues. Trimming pared 2 bases from V and 11 bases from J, leaving 12 bases between. CDR1 is DFQATT, CDR2 SNEGSKA, per germline (reference sequence). The CDR3 nucleotides read TGCAGTGCTAGACCCGACCCGGGGGCTTTCTTT. This codes for CSARPDPGAFF.

The chain has TRBV7-9 and TRBJ2-1; D possibly corresponds to TRBD2 (5 bases). The V and J ends lost 6 bases and 5 bases respectively, with 17 bases between them. This CDR3 has 15 residues. Per germline, CDR1 SEHNR and CDR2 FQNEAQ (reference sequence). DNA for the CDR3: TGTGCCAGCAGACCCATCCTGGACTTCAACAATGAGCAGTTCTTC. It encodes CASRPILDFNNEQFF.

CDR3: CASSDDFLWEQYF. For the CDR3, the DNA is TGTGCCAGCAGCGACGACTTTCTGTGGGAGCAGTACTTC. This sequence joins TRBV6-1 and TRBJ2-7; unclear D gene. The CDR3 covers 13 residues. The ends were cut back, 6 bases at V and 7 bases at J, with 16 bases in the middle. CDR1 and CDR2 from the germline V gene are MNHNS and SASEGT.

The rearrangement links TRBV18 to TRBJ2-2; 10 nucleotides align to TRBD2. J gave up 3 bases and V 4 bases, and 5 bases lay outside the gene matches. CDR3 length: 16 amino acids. Germline values: CDR1 KGHSH, CDR2 LQKENI. Written as DNA, the CDR3 is TGTGCCAGCTCACGTTGGACTAGCGGCGACACCGGGGAGCTGTTTTTT. This translates into CASSRWTSGDTGELFF.

The J gene is TRBJ1-5, the V gene TRBV4-2; TRBD1 might be the D (5 bases). Trimming pared 3 bases from V and 4 bases from J, leaving 7 bases between. Germline V lookup: CDR1 LGHNA, CDR2 YNFKEQ. The CDR3 length is 13 residues. CDR3 amino acids: CASSQGGNQPQHF. The CDR3 nucleotides read TGTGCCAGCAGCCAGGGGGGAAATCAGCCCCAGCATTTT.

This rearrangement joins TRBV10-3 to TRBJ1-3; D ambiguous. Trimming left V 0 bases short and J 0 bases short, with 18 bases between. Germline V CDR1 and CDR2: ENHRY, SYGVKD. This CDR3 is 19 amino acids long. CDR3 sequence reads: CAISESVEDPTGSGNTIYF. DNA for the CDR3: TGTGCCATCAGTGAGTCGGTAGAAGATCCCACCGGCTCTGGAAACACCATATATTTT.

The chain has TRBV19 and TRBJ1-1; 10 bases line up with TRBD1. The CDR3 has 15 residues. Trimming removed 0 bases from V and 9 bases from J; junction bases left unmatched: 7. Germline V gives CDR1 LNHDA, CDR2 SQIVND (reference sequence). Here the CDR3 DNA reads TGTGCCAGTAGTATAGACTCCCGGACAGGGGGTAAAGCTTTCTTT. It encodes CASSIDSRTGGKAFF.

This chain connects TRBV30 to TRBJ2-7; TRBD1 aligns across 8 bases. The V gene end was trimmed by 5 bases and the J gene end by 0 bases; junction bases not matched to a gene: 12. This CDR3 is 16 amino acids long. Germline lookup yields CDR1 GTSNPN and CDR2 SVGIG (reference sequence). DNA for the CDR3: TGTGCCTGGGCAGGGCGCCGGGACAGGAGCTCCTACGAGCAGTACTTC. Its protein is CAWAGRRDRSSYEQYF.

The chain uses TRBV10-3 and TRBJ1-2, with D possibly matching TRBD1 (6 bases). V was pared by 3 bases and J by 5 bases, with 16 bases between. This CDR3 comprises 15 residues. CDR1 is ENHRY and CDR2 is SYGVKD in the germline V gene. The CDR3 region is CAISEPGTNYYGYTF. As DNA, the CDR3 is TGTGCCATCAGTGAACCCGGGACAAATTATTATGGCTACACCTTC.

This sequence joins TRBV30 and TRBJ2-5, with 11 positions matching TRBD1. The J call may be faulty, since TRBJ2-7 better matches the DNA end. This CDR3 has 15 residues. The germline V gene encodes CDR1 GTSNPN and CDR2 SVGIG (reference sequence). Written as DNA, the CDR3 is TGTGCCTGGAGCAACCCCGGGACAGGGGGTAACGAGCAGTACTTC. Encoded protein: CAWSNPGTGGNEQYF.

This rearrangement joins TRBV5-4 to TRBJ2-3; 7 bases are shared with TRBD2. Germline values: CDR1 SGHNT, CDR2 YYREEE (reference sequence). This CDR3 is 18 amino acids long. With V trimmed by 4 bases and J by 0 bases, 14 bases remained unmatched. The chain's CDR3 is CASSRGLSTSESTDTQYF. The CDR3 coding sequence is TGTGCCAGCAGCCGCGGACTGAGTACTAGCGAGAGCACAGATACGCAGTATTTT.

The V call is TRBV19, the J call TRBJ2-6; D is unresolved. Germline-derived CDR1 and CDR2 are LNHDA and SQIVND (reference sequence). The CDR3 is made up of 15 amino acids. V was clipped by 2 bases and J by 2 bases, with 7 bases between them. The CDR3 region is CASSIRGPGANVLTF. The CDR3, as DNA: TGTGCCAGTAGTATAAGAGGTCCTGGGGCCAACGTCCTGACTTTC.